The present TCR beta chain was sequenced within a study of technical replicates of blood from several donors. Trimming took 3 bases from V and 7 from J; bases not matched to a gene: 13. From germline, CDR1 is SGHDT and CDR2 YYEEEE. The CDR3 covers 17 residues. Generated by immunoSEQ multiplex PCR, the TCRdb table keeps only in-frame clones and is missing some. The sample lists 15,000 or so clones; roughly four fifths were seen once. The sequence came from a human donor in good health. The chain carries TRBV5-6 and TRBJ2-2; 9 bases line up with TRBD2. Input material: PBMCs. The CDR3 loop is CASSWARRAGGFGELFF. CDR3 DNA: TGTGCCAGCAGCTGGGCCCGGCGAGCGGGAGGATTCGGGGAGCTGTTTTTT. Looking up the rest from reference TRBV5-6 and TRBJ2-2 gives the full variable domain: DAGVTQSPTHLIKTRGQQVTLRCSPKSGHDTVSWYQQALGQGPQFIFQYYEEEERQRGNFPDRFSGHQFPNYSSELNVNALLLGDSALYLCASSWARRAGGFGELFFGEGSRLTVL.